This record looks at one T cell receptor (beta chain) sequence and its context. The table came from immunoSEQ multiplex PCR; TCRdb's copy has only in-frame clones and leaves some out. This table has around 150,000 clones, approximately 90% appearing once. These data belong to a study of cytomegalovirus exposure and HLA in healthy donors. The V gene's germline CDR1 is SGHRS and CDR2 YFSETQ. The CDR3 has 15 residues. V lost 5 bases, J lost 0 bases, and 12 bases lay in between. V gene TRBV5-1 combines with J gene TRBJ2-1; a possible D gene is TRBD2 (5 bases). Sequenced input: PBMCs. This receptor was obtained from a man younger than 35 in good health and CMV-seronegative. The CDR3 DNA reads as TGCGCCAGCAGAACGGAGGTCCTCTCCTACAATGAGCAGTTCTTC. This gives the protein CASRTEVLSYNEQFF. The full variable domain, completed using reference TRBV5-1 and TRBJ2-1, is KAGVTQTPRYLIKTRGQQVTLSCSPISGHRSVSWYQQTPGQGLQFLFEYFSETQRNKGNFPGRFSGRQFSNSRSEMNVSTLELGDSALYLCASRTEVLSYNEQFFGPGTRLTVL.